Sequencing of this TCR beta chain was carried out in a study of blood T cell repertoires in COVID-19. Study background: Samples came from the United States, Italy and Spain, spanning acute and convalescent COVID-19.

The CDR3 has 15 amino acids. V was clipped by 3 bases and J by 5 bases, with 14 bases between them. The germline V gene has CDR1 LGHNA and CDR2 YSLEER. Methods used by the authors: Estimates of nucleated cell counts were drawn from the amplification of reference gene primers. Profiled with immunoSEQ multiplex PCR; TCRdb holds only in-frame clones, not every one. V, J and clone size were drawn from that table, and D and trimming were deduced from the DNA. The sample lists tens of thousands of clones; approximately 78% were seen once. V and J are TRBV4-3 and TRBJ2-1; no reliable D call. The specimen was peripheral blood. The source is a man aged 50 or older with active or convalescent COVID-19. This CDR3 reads CASSHPTAANNEQFF. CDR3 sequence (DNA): TGCGCCAGCAGCCACCCGACGGCGGCGAACAATGAGCAGTTCTTC.